This T cell receptor (beta chain) came from a study of T-cell reconstitution after alpha-beta-depleted transplantation in children (TCRdb year 2016). About the study as a whole: Using TCR repertoire profiling, the study quantitatively followed how T-cell immune reconstitution unfolded in children after TCRalphabeta/CD19-depleted allogeneic hematopoietic cell transplantation.

As for this clonotype: Which antigen it targets is not known. There are no base qualities to consult, and no much larger clone falls within one base.

V is cut by 0 bases and J by 1 base, and the space between the germline ends is 7 bases. CDR1 SGHRS and CDR2 YFSETQ are derived from the germline V gene. The CDR3 runs 14 residues from the cysteine to the phenylalanine. Just CDR3 DNA is preserved here, 42 bases in frame from base 1. Libraries were prepared through PCR. The reads were generated on an Illumina HiSeq 2500. To normalize quantification of the TCRbeta repertoire, the TCR libraries were built with molecular barcoding that relied on unique molecular identifiers. TCRdb reprocessing: public reads trimmed at Q25 with fastp, clones called with MiXCR, in-frame beta chains kept. For every CDR3 protein sequence, its rows merge into one entry that carries the most common genes and DNA. The sample yields some 590,000 distinct CDR3 sequences; 10% were counted once. Roughly 3.9% of the sample lies in the top ten.

The sequence is built from TRBV5-1 and TRBJ2-5, and perhaps TRBD2 as D gene, on 6 matching bases. The clonotype originates from a human donor who donated a stem cell graft to a child with acute myeloid leukemia. Sample: PBMCs from the stem cell graft donor, taken from the stem cell graft. Read as DNA, the sequence is TGCGCCAGCAGCTTGGGGACTATCCAAGAGACCCAGTACTTC. Its product reads: CASSLGTIQETQYF.